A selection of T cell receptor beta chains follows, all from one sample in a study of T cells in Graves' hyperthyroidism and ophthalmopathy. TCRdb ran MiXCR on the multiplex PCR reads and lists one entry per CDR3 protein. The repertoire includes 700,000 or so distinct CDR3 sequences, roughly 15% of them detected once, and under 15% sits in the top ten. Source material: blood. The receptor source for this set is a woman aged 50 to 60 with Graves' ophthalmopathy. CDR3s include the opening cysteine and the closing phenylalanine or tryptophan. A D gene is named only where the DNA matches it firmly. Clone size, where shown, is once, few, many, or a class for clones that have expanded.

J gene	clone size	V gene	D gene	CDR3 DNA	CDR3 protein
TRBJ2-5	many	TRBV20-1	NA	TGCAGTGCTAGCCGGCTAGCCCGTAGCCAAGAGACCCAGTACTTC	CSASRLARSQETQYF
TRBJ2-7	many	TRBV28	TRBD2	TGTGCCAGCAGTTTATTGCTAGCGGGAATGCCCTACGAGCAGTACTTC	CASSLLLAGMPYEQYF
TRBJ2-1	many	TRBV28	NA	TGTGCCAGCACCCCTAGGTGGGGCAATGAGCAGTTCTTC	CASTPRWGNEQFF
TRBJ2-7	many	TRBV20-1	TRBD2	TGCAGTGCTCAGACTAGCGGGACCTCCTACGAGCAGTACTTC	CSAQTSGTSYEQYF
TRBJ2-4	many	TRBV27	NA	TGTGCCAGCAGGACTGGACAGACCTTAGCCAAAAACATTCAGTACTTC	CASRTGQTLAKNIQYF
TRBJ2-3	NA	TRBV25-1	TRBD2	TGTGCCAGCAGTGATCCTAGCGGCAAGAGCACAGATACGCAGTATTTT	CASSDPSGKSTDTQYF
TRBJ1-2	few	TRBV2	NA	TGTGCCAGCAGTGAGGGGGCAGGCTATGGCTACACCTTC	CASSEGAGYGYTF
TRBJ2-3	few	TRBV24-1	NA	TGTGCCACCAGTGAACCTGGGACAATCAAGAGCACAGATACGCAGTATTTT	CATSEPGTIKSTDTQYF
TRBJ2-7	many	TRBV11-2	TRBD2	TGTGCCAGCAGCCCCTGGTCTAGCGGGGGCTACGAGCAGTACTTC	CASSPWSSGGYEQYF
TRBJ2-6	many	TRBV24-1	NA	TGTGCCACCAGTCGTTCTGGGGCCAACGTCCTGACTTTC	CATSRSGANVLTF
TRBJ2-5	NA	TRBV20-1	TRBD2	TGCAGTGCTAGCGCTATTAGCGGGAGCGAGACCCAGTACTTC	CSASAISGSETQYF
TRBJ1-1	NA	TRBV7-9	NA	TGTGCCAGCAGCTTAGAAGAAGCTGAAGCTTTCTTT	CASSLEEAEAFF
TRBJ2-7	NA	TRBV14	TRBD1	TGTGCCAGCAGCCACCTGGACAGGGGGCAGGTCAACGAGCAGTACTTC	CASSHLDRGQVNEQYF
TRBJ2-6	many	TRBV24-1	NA	TGTGCCACCAGTCGTGGACCGGAAACTGGGGCCAACGTCCTGACTTTC	CATSRGPETGANVLTF
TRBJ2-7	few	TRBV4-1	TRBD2	TGCGCCAGCAGCCAAGAGCAGGTAGCGGGAGGAGCCTACGAGCAGTACTTC	CASSQEQVAGGAYEQYF
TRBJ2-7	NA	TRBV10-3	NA	TGTGCCATCAGTGATGAGCGGTTCTACGAGCAGTACTTC	CAISDERFYEQYF
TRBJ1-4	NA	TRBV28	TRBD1	TGTGCCAGCAGGCCGAGCCAGGGGGCGGGGGATGAAAAACTGTTTTTT	CASRPSQGAGDEKLFF
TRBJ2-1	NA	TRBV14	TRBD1	TGTGCCAGCAGCCAAGTAGTCGGGGGACAGGGATACGGTGAGCAGTTCTTC	CASSQVVGGQGYGEQFF
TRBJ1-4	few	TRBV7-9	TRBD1	TGTGCCAGCAGCTTAGGAGAGTCCGGGACAGCTAATGAAAAACTGTTTTTT	CASSLGESGTANEKLFF
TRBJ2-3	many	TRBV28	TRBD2	TGTGCCAGCAGTTCTCTTCGTTCTAGCGGGAGCACAGATACGCAGTATTTT	CASSSLRSSGSTDTQYF
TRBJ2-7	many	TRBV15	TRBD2	TGTGCCACCAGCAGAGACCTTAGCGGGACTAGCGGGAAGCGGCAGTACTTC	CATSRDLSGTSGKRQYF
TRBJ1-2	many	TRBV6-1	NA	TGTGCCAGCAGTGAAACCGGGAGACTTAGCTACACCTTC	CASSETGRLSYTF
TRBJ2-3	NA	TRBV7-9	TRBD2	TGTGCCAGCAGCTTACCCATTACGGGACTAGCGGGAGAGTCGGATACGCAGTATTTT	CASSLPITGLAGESDTQYF
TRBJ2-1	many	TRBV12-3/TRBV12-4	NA	TGTGCCAGCAGTTTAGGGACACCAAATTACAATGAGCAGTTCTTC	CASSLGTPNYNEQFF
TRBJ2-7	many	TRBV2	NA	TGTGCCAGCAGTGAAGCGCCGGACACGGGCGAGCAGTACTTC	CASSEAPDTGEQYF
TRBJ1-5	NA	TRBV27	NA	TGTGCCAGCAGTTATAATAGCGGCAATCAGCCCCAGCATTTT	CASSYNSGNQPQHF
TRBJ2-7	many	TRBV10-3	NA	TGTGCCATCGCAGAAAGCGGCGGATCCTACGAGCAGTACTTC	CAIAESGGSYEQYF
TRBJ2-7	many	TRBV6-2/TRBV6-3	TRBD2	TGTGCCAGCAGTGCCTTCCAAACAGGGACTAGCGGGAAGAGCTCCTACGAGCAGTACTTC	CASSAFQTGTSGKSSYEQYF
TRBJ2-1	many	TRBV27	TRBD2	TGTGCCAGCAGTTTATCCAGACTAGCGTCGAGCTACAATGAGCAGTTCTTC	CASSLSRLASSYNEQFF
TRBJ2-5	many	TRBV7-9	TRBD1	TGTGCCAGCAGCCTCCGCCGGACAGGGACGGGGGAGACCCAGTACTTC	CASSLRRTGTGETQYF
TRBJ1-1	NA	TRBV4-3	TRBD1	TGCGCCAGCAGCCACCTAGTTGACAGGGTCGGATATGGGGCTGAAGCTTTCTTT	CASSHLVDRVGYGAEAFF
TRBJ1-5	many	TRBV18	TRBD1	TGTGCCAGCTCAAAGGACAGGGGGAGTCAGCCCCAGCATTTT	CASSKDRGSQPQHF
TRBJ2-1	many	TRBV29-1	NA	TGCAGCGTTGACGCAGGGGCCTACAATGAGCAGTTCTTC	CSVDAGAYNEQFF
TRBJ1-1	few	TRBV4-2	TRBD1	TGTGCCAGCAGCCCGGGGACAGGAGCTAAAGTAGAAACTGAAGCTTTCTTT	CASSPGTGAKVETEAFF
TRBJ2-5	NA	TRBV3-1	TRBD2	TGTGCCAGCAGCCGAAGCTCAGCGGGAGTGAGGCAGGAGACCCAGTACTTC	CASSRSSAGVRQETQYF
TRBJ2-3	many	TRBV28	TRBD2	TGTGCCAGCAGTTTTGCGGGAGGGTCCGGGGAGGGCACAGATACGCAGTATTTT	CASSFAGGSGEGTDTQYF
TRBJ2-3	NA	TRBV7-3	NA	TGTGCCAGCAGCTCTCCCCCCGGAGATACGCAGTATTTT	CASSSPPGDTQYF
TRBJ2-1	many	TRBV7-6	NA	TGTGCCAGCAGCTTAGGCATAATGGGAGTTCGTAACAATGAGCAGTTCTTC	CASSLGIMGVRNNEQFF
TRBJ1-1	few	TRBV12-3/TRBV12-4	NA	TGTGCCAGCAGTTTTAGTGAGATCACTGAAGCTTTCTTT	CASSFSEITEAFF
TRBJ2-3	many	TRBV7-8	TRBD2	TGTGCCAGCAGCCGGACTAGCGAAAGCACAGATACGCAGTATTTT	CASSRTSESTDTQYF
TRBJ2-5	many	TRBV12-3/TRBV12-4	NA	TGTGCCAGCAGTTTTGGGCAACCTCGTCAGTACTTC	CASSFGQPRQYF
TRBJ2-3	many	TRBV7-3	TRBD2	TGTGCCAGCAGTTTAGGACTAGCGGGATTTACAGATACGCAGTATTTT	CASSLGLAGFTDTQYF
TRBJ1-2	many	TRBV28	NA	TGTGCCAGCAGTTGGGTCGGGCGGAGCTATGGCTACACCTTC	CASSWVGRSYGYTF